A selection of T cell receptor beta chains follows, all from one sample in a study of blood T cells in healthy people across ages. Each CDR3 protein is one row after TCRdb ran MiXCR on the 5' RACE reads. Here the sample spans some 900,000 distinct CDR3 sequences, 29% being singletons. Sequenced: blood. The receptors were sampled from a woman older than 75 in good health. Both conserved end residues are trimmed from each CDR3. Fields, in order: V gene, J gene, CDR3 protein.

TRBV2	TRBJ2-3	ASSELFGATDTQY
TRBV20-1	TRBJ1-1	SARVTGPNTEAF
TRBV7-2	TRBJ1-2	ASSPTGLNYGYT
TRBV7-9	TRBJ1-2	ASNPSGGRDYGYT
TRBV7-9	TRBJ1-1	ASSSGQIRAF
TRBV6-1	TRBJ2-3	ASGGRSTDTQY
TRBV20-1	TRBJ1-5	SARLSGGSFWQPQH
TRBV5-6	TRBJ2-3	ASSLFGSTSTDTQY
TRBV6-6	TRBJ2-7	ASSRGDSYEQY
TRBV7-2	TRBJ1-5	ASSFETGGQPQH
TRBV12-3/TRBV12-4	TRBJ2-7	ASSGDSHAQY
TRBV5-1	TRBJ1-5	ASSQEGGQPQH
TRBV20-1	TRBJ2-1	SARDLAGVIEQF
TRBV20-1	TRBJ2-3	SASGLAGGNRDTQY
TRBV24-1	TRBJ2-3	ATSDLGQGPTDTQY
TRBV5-1	TRBJ1-2	ASSLSTEVSGYT
TRBV29-1	TRBJ2-5	SAIPGVGEQY
TRBV15	TRBJ1-5	ATSRDSDRMISNQPQH
TRBV6-6	TRBJ1-2	ASSYSWGYGYT
TRBV20-1	TRBJ1-2	SARTGLYGYT
TRBV6-1	TRBJ1-2	ASSSRTPSKGYT
TRBV29-1	TRBJ2-1	SVTGVDYNEQF
TRBV11-2	TRBJ2-7	ASSLDGPGIYEQY
TRBV7-2	TRBJ2-1	ASSTSGGLGNEQF
TRBV4-1	TRBJ2-7	ASSQVISTSGENEQY
TRBV12-3/TRBV12-4	TRBJ2-1	ASKYREVNEQF
TRBV19	TRBJ2-2	ASSISRGQGGELF
TRBV20-1	TRBJ1-1	SARDPGETEAF
TRBV27	TRBJ1-4	ASSLGAEGARF
TRBV28	TRBJ2-5	ASRAIAGGLRETQY
TRBV5-1	TRBJ2-5	ASSLAPTSEMTRETQY
TRBV9	TRBJ2-3	ASNAGWGLKQY
TRBV6-5	NA	ASSPSGRGYEQY
TRBV7-2	TRBJ2-1	ASSLQVFDEQF
TRBV20-1	TRBJ2-7	SADSGTGGYEQY
TRBV29-1	TRBJ1-1	SVDLMDTEAF
TRBV7-2	TRBJ1-2	ASSFGDRDYGYT
TRBV4-2	TRBJ2-6	ASSQALAGNSGANVLT
TRBV6-5	TRBJ2-7	ASSSKGTPPYEQY
TRBV20-1	TRBJ1-1	SAREPGRNTEAF
TRBV27	TRBJ1-5	ASSLWGYSNQPQH
TRBV25-1	TRBJ2-2	ASSGPSGDTGELF